The 15 T cell receptor beta chains below were found in one sample sequenced in a study of blood T cell repertoires in COVID-19. TCRdb keeps only in-frame clones here, not all; method: immunoSEQ multiplex PCR. The sample holds about 230,000 clones, 70% to 90% seen once. Sample: PBMCs or T cells enriched from blood (not recorded which). The origin of the receptors is a man aged 25 to 40 who had recovered from COVID-19.

V gene TRBV7-2 combines with J gene TRBJ1-1, with D unclear. This CDR3 spans 13 amino acids. V lost 5 bases and J lost 8, with 15 bases in between. Germline lookup yields CDR1 SGHTA and CDR2 FQGNSA. DNA for the CDR3: TGTGCCAGCAGCCCTGTAGTCAGACTAGAAGCTTTCTTT. It translates to CASSPVVRLEAFF.

Regarding this clone: One junction end does not reproduce the germline sequence, and a read error may be involved. The CDR3 nucleotides read TGTGCCAGCAGGGAAGGACAGGAAGCTTTCTTT. Protein: CASREGQEAFF. V is TRBV6-1 and J is TRBJ1-1; D may be TRBD1 (6 bases). From germline, CDR1 is MNHNS and CDR2 SASEGT. The length of the CDR3 is 11 residues.

The chain employs TRBV29-1 and TRBJ2-7; weak D call: TRBD2 (6 bases). The CDR3 spans 14 residues. With 1 base removed from V and 7 bases from J, the gap between germline ends came to 17 bases. CDR1 is SQVTM, CDR2 ANQGSEA, per germline. CDR3 nucleotides: TGCAGCGTTGAAGTAAGTCAGGGAGGCTGGGAGCAGTACTTC. It encodes CSVEVSQGGWEQYF.

Concerning this clone: Distinct nucleotide sequences in the sample also encode this CDR3. The chain uses TRBV5-1 and TRBJ1-6, with D perhaps matching TRBD1 (5 bases). CDR1 SGHRS and CDR2 YFSETQ come from the germline V gene. This CDR3 comprises 14 residues. Trimming stripped 0 bases from V and 8 bases from J, with 9 bases between. CDR3: CASSLGQTDSPLHF. The CDR3 bases are TGCGCCAGCAGCTTGGGACAGACCGATTCACCCCTCCACTTT.

The chain is built from TRBV28 and TRBJ2-1, with 9 bases fitting TRBD2. The length of the CDR3 is 16 residues. After removal of 11 bases from V and 9 bases from J, the junction contained 20 bases not matched to a gene. The germline V gene has CDR1 MDHEN and CDR2 SYDVKM. CDR3 protein: CAAAPAREGPRGEQFF. CDR3 bases: TGTGCCGCCGCCCCGGCGCGGGAGGGCCCTCGTGGTGAGCAGTTCTTC.

The chain carries TRBV28 and TRBJ1-3; possibly TRBD1 for D (6 bases). The CDR3 has 15 amino acids. Trimming took off 6 bases at V and 0 bases at J, with 12 bases between the two ends. CDR1 MDHEN and CDR2 SYDVKM come from the germline V gene. The CDR3 DNA is TGTGCCAGCAGCTCCGGACAGTACTCTGGAAACACCATATATTTT. This sequence encodes CASSSGQYSGNTIYF.

The chain couples TRBV4-1 to TRBJ1-6; 7 nucleotides agree with TRBD1. J gave up 8 bases and V 1 base, and 5 bases lay outside the gene matches. The V gene's germline CDR1 is MGHRA and CDR2 YSYEKL. The CDR3 is 15 residues long. The DNA for the CDR3 is TGCGCCAGCAGCCAAGCACCCAGGGGGGATTCACCCCTCCACTTT. It encodes CASSQAPRGDSPLHF.

The rearrangement links TRBV6-5 to TRBJ2-7; TRBD1 is a possible D gene (5 bases). Per the germline V gene, CDR1 is MNHEY and CDR2 is SVGAGI. This CDR3 comprises 16 residues. The V and J ends lost 2 bases and 0 bases respectively, with 14 bases between them. CDR3 in amino acids: CASSYRGSAFSYEQYF. The CDR3 DNA reads TGTGCCAGCAGTTACAGGGGATCGGCGTTCTCCTACGAGCAGTACTTC.

The rearrangement joins TRBV5-1 to TRBJ2-1, with D possibly matching TRBD2 (5 bases). The CDR3 is 17 amino acids. V lost 3 bases and J 4 bases, leaving 20 bases between the germline ends. Germline CDR1 SGHRS, CDR2 YFSETQ. CDR3 in amino acids: CASSSRVAAERYNEQFF. As DNA, the CDR3 is TGCGCCAGCAGCTCGCGGGTGGCGGCAGAGCGATACAATGAGCAGTTCTTC.

The chain couples TRBV2 to TRBJ1-5; D is unclear. Deletions cut 1 base from V and 5 bases from J, with 12 bases between. The CDR3 runs 15 residues. The germline CDR1 and CDR2 sequences are SNHLY and FYNNEI. The CDR3 reads CASSEGTGGHQPQHF. For the CDR3, the DNA is TGTGCCAGCAGTGAAGGTACGGGAGGGCATCAGCCCCAGCATTTT.

The chain combines TRBV28 with TRBJ1-1; D is perhaps TRBD1 (6 bases). This CDR3 has 14 residues. Trimming pared 7 bases from V and 8 bases from J, leaving 20 bases between. The germline V gene has CDR1 MDHEN and CDR2 SYDVKM. The CDR3, as DNA: TGTGCCAGCACCCCCGGTCCCCGGACAGCCGAAGCTTTCTTT. Its translation: CASTPGPRTAEAFF.

The rearrangement links TRBV13 to TRBJ2-3; TRBD2 aligns across 9 bases. In germline, CDR1 is PRHDT, CDR2 FYEKMQ (reference sequence). Trimming took 4 bases from V and 9 from J; bases not matched to a gene: 11. This CDR3 spans 15 amino acids. CDR3 amino acids: CASSWGREGPRTQYF. As DNA, the CDR3 is TGTGCCAGCAGCTGGGGGCGGGAGGGCCCACGGACGCAGTATTTT. Together with reference TRBV13 and TRBJ2-3, the CDR3 gives the full variable domain: AAGVIQSPRHLIKEKRETATLKCYPIPRHDTVYWYQQGPGQDPQFLISFYEKMQSDKGSIPDRFSAQQFSDYHSELNMSSLELGDSALYFCASSWGREGPRTQYFGPGTRLTVL.

This chain links TRBV5-8 with TRBJ1-5; no clear D. V was pared by 2 bases and J by 9 bases, with 15 bases between. CDR3 length equals 14 residues. Germline loops: CDR1 SGHTS, CDR2 YDEGEE. The CDR3 DNA reads as TGTGCCAGCAGCTTTGCCCTACCACCATCGCCCCAGCATTTT. It yields the protein CASSFALPPSPQHF.

The rearrangement joins TRBV28 to TRBJ2-7; 10 bases are shared with TRBD1. The CDR3 runs 16 residues. The V and J ends lost 3 bases and 0 bases, in that order; junction bases with no gene match: 5. Germline V gene lookup returns CDR1 MDHEN and CDR2 SYDVKM. The CDR3 coding sequence is TGTGCCAGCAGTTTTGGGGACAGGGGTAGCTCCTACGAGCAGTACTTC. Translating it yields CASSFGDRGSSYEQYF.

The chain uses TRBV5-4 and TRBJ2-7; 11 bases are shared with TRBD2. Germline lookup yields CDR1 SGHNT and CDR2 YYREEE (reference sequence). V shed 7 bases and J 5 bases; nucleotides not matched to a gene: 8. CDR3 size: 14 residues. The CDR3: CASGKLAGVDEQYF. The CDR3 region has the DNA TGTGCCAGCGGAAAACTAGCGGGAGTGGACGAGCAGTACTTC.